These 25 T cell receptor beta chains were all obtained from the same sample, sequenced in a study of CD8 T cells in ankylosing spondylitis (dated by TCRdb to about 2017). The method behind the library was 5' RACE. Instrument on record: Illumina HiSeq 2500. TCRdb passed the public sequencing reads through fastp at Q25 and MiXCR, retaining productive beta sequences. Rows are combined by CDR3 protein, so each entry shows the most common genes and DNA. The sample table lists about 540,000 distinct CDR3 sequences, roughly 13% of them with a count of one. The ten largest clonotypes hold approximately 6.2% of the sample. Beyond this particular receptor, the publication reports: Blood from ankylosing spondylitis patients appeared to be characterized by a TCR beta motif composed of eight or nine highly homologous amino acid variants.

These receptors have no identified antigens. Sequencing was performed on blood, either unsorted or a sorted T cell fraction (not recorded which). Source of these receptors: a male donor with ankylosing spondylitis.

The chain is built from TRBV12-3 or TRBV12-4 and TRBJ1-1; D gene uncertain. CDR3 length: 13 residues. V was cut by 5 bases and J by 0 bases, with 7 bases left in between. In nucleotides, the CDR3 is TGTGCCAGCAGTAAGTATTTGAACACTGAAGCTTTCTTT. Translated: CASSKYLNTEAFF.

The chain links TRBV3-1 to TRBJ2-5; weak D call: TRBD1 (6 bases). Trimming shortened V by 6 bases and J by 3 bases, and 8 bases separated the two germline ends. The CDR3 is 12 amino acids. Germline V gives CDR1 LGHDT, CDR2 YNNKEL (reference sequence). The CDR3 DNA reads TGTGCCAGCAGTCGGACAGAAGAGACCCAGTACTTC. This translates into CASSRTEETQYF.

Ten or more counts support this clonotype. This chain connects TRBV3-1 to TRBJ1-2, with D tentatively TRBD1 (6 bases). V was trimmed by 3 bases and J by 8 bases, leaving 10 bases between them. The length of the CDR3 is 12 residues. Germline CDR1 LGHDT, CDR2 YNNKEL (reference sequence). Here the CDR3 reads CASSQVQGGYTF. The CDR3 DNA reads TGTGCCAGCAGCCAGGTCCAGGGGGGCTACACCTTC.

This clonotype appeared a few times. The chain couples TRBV2 to TRBJ2-1; no reliable D call. The CDR3 has 16 amino acids. CDR1 SNHLY and CDR2 FYNNEI come from the germline V gene. Trimming left V 2 bases short and J 0 bases short, with 11 bases between. CDR3 DNA sequence: TGTGCCAGCAGTGAAACTGGCGGAACCTCCTACAATGAGCAGTTCTTC. Its translation: CASSETGGTSYNEQFF.

This chain uses TRBV5-1 with TRBJ2-7; 8 nucleotides match TRBD2. Per the germline V gene, CDR1 is SGHRS and CDR2 is YFSETQ. The CDR3 runs to 16 residues. The V segment lost 0 bases and the J segment 5 bases; nucleotides outside the gene matches: 10. CDR3 in amino acids: CASSLDGRARNHEQYF. CDR3 DNA: TGCGCCAGCAGCTTGGACGGGAGGGCCCGAAACCACGAGCAGTACTTC.

Of note for this clonotype: Likely a read error: the CDR3 ends without its conserved phenylalanine or tryptophan. The rearrangement uses TRBV5-1 and TRBJ2-1; perhaps TRBD2 as D (5 bases). In germline, CDR1 is SGHRS, CDR2 YFSETQ. The CDR3 spans 13 residues. V was pared by 3 bases and J by 10 bases, with 14 bases between. The DNA of the CDR3 is TGCGCCAGCAGCTCCTTGAGTAGGGAGGAGCAGTTCCTC. Its protein product is CASSSLSREEQFL.

A few counts support this clonotype. The chain joins TRBV4-2 to TRBJ2-7; D remains unclear. The CDR3 sequence is 12 residues long. Trimming cost V 10 bases and J 0 bases, with 10 bases left between them. Germline V gives CDR1 LGHNA, CDR2 YNFKEQ. CDR3 in amino acids: CAKTPSSYEQYV. CDR3 nucleotide sequence: TGTGCCAAAACCCCCTCCTCCTACGAGCAGTACGTC.

The CDR3 coding sequence is TGTGCCATCAGCAGACAGGGGTCTTACGAGCAGTACTTC. Its translation is CAISRQGSYEQYF. The chain joins TRBV10-3 to TRBJ2-7, with 8 bases identical to TRBD1. Germline V gene data show CDR1 as ENHRY and CDR2 as SYGVKD. Trimming took 6 bases from V and 4 from J; bases not matched to a gene: 5. The CDR3 is 13 amino acids.

V gene TRBV6-1 combines with J gene TRBJ2-7, with D maybe TRBD1 (5 bases). The CDR3 spans 14 residues. The germline V gene encodes CDR1 MNHNS and CDR2 SASEGT. V lost 1 base and J 3 bases, leaving 10 bases between the germline ends. The CDR3 loop reads CASSEGDSLYEQYV. DNA of the CDR3: TGTGCCAGCAGTGAAGGAGACAGCCTCTACGAGCAGTACGTC.

This clonotype was seen only a few times. The rearrangement joins TRBV3-1 to TRBJ1-2; D possibly corresponds to TRBD1 (5 bases). Germline V gene data show CDR1 as LGHDT and CDR2 as YNNKEL (reference sequence). The CDR3 is made up of 17 amino acids. V lost 0 bases and J lost 3, with 17 bases in between. The CDR3 nucleotides are TGTGCCAGCAGCCAAGAGGGGCTAGGGGTGGAAGACTATGGCTACACCTTC. Its protein product is CASSQEGLGVEDYGYTF.

This chain links TRBV6-2 or TRBV6-3 with TRBJ2-1, with D unresolved. The CDR3 sequence is 13 residues long. CDR1 and CDR2 from the germline V gene are MNHEY and SVGEGT. Trimming took 2 bases from V and 5 from J, leaving 7 bases between them. The CDR3 loop reads CASSYVYDNEQFF. The CDR3 coding sequence is TGTGCCAGCAGTTACGTCTATGACAATGAGCAGTTCTTC.

This clonotype has at least ten counts. This chain links TRBV7-8 with TRBJ2-7, with D hard to call. The length of the CDR3 is 15 residues. From germline, CDR1 is SGHVS and CDR2 FQNEAQ. The ends were cut back, 1 base at V and 4 bases at J, with 14 bases in the middle. CDR3 coding DNA: TGTGCCAGCAGCTTAGGCTCGTCTGCAGGTTACGAGCAGTACGTC. Encoded protein: CASSLGSSAGYEQYV.

In this sample, this clonotype turned up many times. The chain combines TRBV3-1 with TRBJ1-6; 7 bases are a match to TRBD1. The CDR3 sequence is 16 residues long. CDR1 LGHDT and CDR2 YNNKEL come from the germline V gene (reference sequence). Trimming at V came to 3 bases and at J to 2 bases, leaving 4 bases not matched to a gene. The CDR3 nucleotides are TGTGCCAGCAGCCACGACAGGGTGGCCTATAATTCACCCCTCCACTTT. Its translation: CASSHDRVAYNSPLHF.

The chain carries TRBV4-1 and TRBJ2-1; 11 nucleotides align to TRBD1. The germline gives CDR1 MGHRA, CDR2 YSYEKL. The CDR3 has 14 residues. V lost 4 bases and J lost 7; bases outside the gene matches: 3. CDR3 loop: CASSRGQGDNEQFF. The DNA of the CDR3 is TGCGCCAGCAGCCGGGGACAGGGGGATAATGAGCAGTTCTTC.

V is TRBV9 and J is TRBJ1-1; D unclear. The length of the CDR3 is 13 residues. Germline CDR1 SGDLS, CDR2 YYNGEE. The V and J ends lost 1 base and 2 bases respectively, with 6 bases between them. CDR3 sequence (DNA): TGTGCCAGCAGCGTAATCGGAAACACTGAAGCTTTCTTT. It translates to CASSVIGNTEAFF.

CDR3 sequence reads: CASSFQELRYNEQFF. For the CDR3, the DNA is TGTGCCAGCAGTTTCCAGGAGTTACGTTACAATGAGCAGTTCTTC. The V and J genes are TRBV27 and TRBJ2-1; the D is unclear. The length of the CDR3 is 15 residues. The V and J ends lost 3 bases and 4 bases respectively, with 13 bases between them. Germline V gives CDR1 MNHEY, CDR2 SMNVEV (reference sequence).

This clonotype has more than one count but fewer than ten. The CDR3 DNA reads as TGTGCCAGCAGTGAGACCCGCCAGGGTCTTGGGCCCCAGCATTTT. Encoded protein: CASSETRQGLGPQHF. The chain carries TRBV6-1 and TRBJ1-5, with D maybe TRBD1 (5 bases). V shed 3 bases and J shed 9 bases, with 18 bases lying between them. This CDR3 region has 15 residues. CDR1 is MNHNS and CDR2 is SASEGT in the germline V gene.

This clonotype was seen a few times. V usage is TRBV20-1 and J usage is TRBJ2-6, with unresolved D. Per germline, CDR1 DFQATT and CDR2 SNEGSKA (reference sequence). Trimming pared 6 bases from V and 4 bases from J, leaving 1 base between. The CDR3 contains 10 residues. CDR3 sequence: CSAGANVLTF. The DNA of the CDR3 is TGCAGTGCCGGGGCCAACGTCCTGACTTTC.

This chain connects TRBV21-1 to TRBJ2-3; the D call in the table, TRBD1, was not verified against the DNA. TRBV21-1 is an annotated pseudogene. This CDR3 region has 13 residues. CDR3 in amino acids: CASSIHLRSPQYF. DNA for the CDR3: TGTGCCAGCAGCATCCACCTCAGGTCCCCGCAGTATTTT.

This clonotype was recorded a few times. The chain uses TRBV3-1 and TRBJ1-6; TRBD1 might be the D (5 bases). Germline loops: CDR1 LGHDT, CDR2 YNNKEL (reference sequence). This CDR3 has 15 amino acids. Deletions cut 4 bases from V and 8 bases from J, with 15 bases between. The CDR3: CASSLLPRGDSPLHF. In nucleotides, the CDR3 is TGTGCCAGCAGCCTCCTCCCGCGGGGGGATTCACCCCTCCACTTT.

This clonotype was detected only a few times. The V call is TRBV6-1, the J call TRBJ2-2; D is perhaps TRBD1 or TRBD2 (6 bases each). Germline values: CDR1 MNHNS, CDR2 SASEGT. V lost 5 bases, J lost 4 bases, and 14 bases lay in between. The CDR3 has 15 residues. This CDR3 reads CASSPPGAGTGELFF. The DNA of the CDR3 is TGTGCCAGCAGTCCCCCGGGGGCGGGCACCGGGGAGCTGTTTTTT.

This clonotype came up a few times. The chain uses TRBV3-1 and TRBJ2-1; no firm D call. Germline V gene sequence: CDR1 LGHDT, CDR2 YNNKEL (reference sequence). The length of the CDR3 is 13 residues. Trimming pared 1 base from V and 12 bases from J, leaving 13 bases between. CDR3 sequence reads: CASSQGRPGLQFF. CDR3 DNA sequence: TGTGCCAGCAGCCAAGGCCGGCCAGGTTTGCAGTTCTTC.

The chain recombines TRBV29-1 with TRBJ2-1; TRBD2 agrees at 8 bases. This CDR3 comprises 11 residues. Germline lookup yields CDR1 SQVTM and CDR2 ANQGSEA. The V segment lost 4 bases and the J segment 15 bases; nucleotides outside the gene matches: 8. The CDR3 DNA reads TGCAGCGTTGCGGGGAGCGGGGGAGGGTTCTTC. It specifies CSVAGSGGGFF.

This clonotype was detected many times. V is TRBV7-8 and J is TRBJ1-3; a weak D match, TRBD1 (5 bases). Trimming removed 0 bases at V and 7 bases at J, with 10 bases between. CDR1 SGHVS and CDR2 FQNEAQ come from the germline V gene. The CDR3 covers 14 residues. CDR3 sequence: CASSLAAGRNTIYF. Here the CDR3 DNA reads TGTGCCAGCAGCTTAGCAGCAGGGCGCAACACCATATATTTT.

This clonotype was seen a few times. The chain joins TRBV7-9 to TRBJ1-1; D unclear. Germline V lookup: CDR1 SEHNR, CDR2 FQNEAQ (reference sequence). Trimming took off 4 bases at V and 1 base at J, with 10 bases between the two ends. This CDR3 is built from 14 residues. CDR3 sequence reads: CASSSWTANTEAFF. The DNA of the CDR3 is TGTGCCAGCAGCTCTTGGACGGCGAACACTGAAGCTTTCTTT.